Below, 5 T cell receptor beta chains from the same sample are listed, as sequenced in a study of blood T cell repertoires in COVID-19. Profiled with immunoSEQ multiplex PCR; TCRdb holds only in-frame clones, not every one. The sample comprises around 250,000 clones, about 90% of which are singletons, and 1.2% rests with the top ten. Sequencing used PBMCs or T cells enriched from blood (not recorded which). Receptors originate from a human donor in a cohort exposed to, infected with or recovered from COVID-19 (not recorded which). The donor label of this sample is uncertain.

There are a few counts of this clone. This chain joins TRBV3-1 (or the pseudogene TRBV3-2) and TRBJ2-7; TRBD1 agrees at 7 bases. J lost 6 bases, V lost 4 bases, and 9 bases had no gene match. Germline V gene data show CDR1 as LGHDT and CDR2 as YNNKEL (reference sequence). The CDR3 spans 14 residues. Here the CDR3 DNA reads TGTGCCAGCAGCCTTACAGGGGCTGGGTCCGAGCAGTACTTC. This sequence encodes CASSLTGAGSEQYF.

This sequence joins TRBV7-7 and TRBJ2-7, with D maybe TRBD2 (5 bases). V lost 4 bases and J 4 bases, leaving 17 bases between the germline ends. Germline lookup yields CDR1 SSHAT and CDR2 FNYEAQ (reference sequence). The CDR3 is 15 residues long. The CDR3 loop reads CASSSGTGSHYEQYF. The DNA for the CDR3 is TGTGCCAGCAGCTCAGGAACGGGATCCCATTACGAGCAGTACTTC.

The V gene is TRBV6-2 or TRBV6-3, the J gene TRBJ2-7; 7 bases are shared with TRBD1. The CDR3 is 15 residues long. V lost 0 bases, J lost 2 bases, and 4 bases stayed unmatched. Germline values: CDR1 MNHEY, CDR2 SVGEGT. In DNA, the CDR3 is TGTGCCAGCAGTTACTCCGGGACAGCAGCCTACGAGCAGTACTTC. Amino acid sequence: CASSYSGTAAYEQYF.

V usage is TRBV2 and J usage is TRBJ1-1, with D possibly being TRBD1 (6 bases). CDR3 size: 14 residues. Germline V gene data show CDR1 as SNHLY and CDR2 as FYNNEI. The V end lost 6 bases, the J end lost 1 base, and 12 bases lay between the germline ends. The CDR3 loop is CASRSNRENTEAFF. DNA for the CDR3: TGTGCCAGCAGATCAAACAGGGAGAACACTGAAGCTTTCTTT.

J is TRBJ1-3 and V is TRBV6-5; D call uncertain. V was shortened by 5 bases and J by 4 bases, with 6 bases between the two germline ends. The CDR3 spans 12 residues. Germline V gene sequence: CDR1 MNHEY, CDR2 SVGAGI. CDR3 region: CASSQQGNTIYF. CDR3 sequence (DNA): TGTGCCAGCAGTCAACAGGGAAACACCATATATTTT.